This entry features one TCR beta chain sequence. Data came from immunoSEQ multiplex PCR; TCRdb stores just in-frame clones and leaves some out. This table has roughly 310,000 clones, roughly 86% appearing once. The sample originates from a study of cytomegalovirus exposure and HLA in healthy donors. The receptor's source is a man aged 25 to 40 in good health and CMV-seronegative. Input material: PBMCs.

The CDR3, as DNA: TGTGCCAGCAGCCGTACCCGGTCGGGAGGGTTAGAGGTCAGTGAGCAGTTCTTC. Its protein product is CASSRTRSGGLEVSEQFF. This chain links TRBV11-2 with TRBJ2-1; 8 nucleotides line up with TRBD2. CDR1 is SGHAT and CDR2 is FQNNGV in the germline V gene. The CDR3 is 18 amino acids. V lost 5 bases, J lost 9 bases, and 21 bases stayed unmatched.